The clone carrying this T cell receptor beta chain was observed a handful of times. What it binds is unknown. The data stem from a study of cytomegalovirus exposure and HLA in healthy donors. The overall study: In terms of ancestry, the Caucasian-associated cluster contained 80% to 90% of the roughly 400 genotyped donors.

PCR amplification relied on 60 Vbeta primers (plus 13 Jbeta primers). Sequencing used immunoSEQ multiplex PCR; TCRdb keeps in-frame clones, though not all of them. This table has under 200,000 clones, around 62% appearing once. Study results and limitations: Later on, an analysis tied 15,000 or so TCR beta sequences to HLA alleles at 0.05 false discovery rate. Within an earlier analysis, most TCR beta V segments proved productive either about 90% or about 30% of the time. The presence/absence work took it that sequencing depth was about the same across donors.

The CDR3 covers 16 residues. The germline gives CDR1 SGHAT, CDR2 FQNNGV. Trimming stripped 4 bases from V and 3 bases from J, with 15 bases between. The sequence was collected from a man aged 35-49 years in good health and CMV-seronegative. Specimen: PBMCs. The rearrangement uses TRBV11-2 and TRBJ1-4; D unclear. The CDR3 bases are TGTGCCAGCAGCTCCCGATACGGGATAGCTAATGAAAAACTGTTTTTT. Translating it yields CASSSRYGIANEKLFF.